Each of the 9 T cell receptor beta chains below was sequenced from the same sample in a study of Ad26.COV2.S vaccination and SARS-CoV-2 variants. Sequencing was performed with immunoSEQ multiplex PCR; in TCRdb, only in-frame clones are kept and a portion is missing. The sample yields about 470,000 clones, 90% seen once. The treatment denotes: roughly 20 received Ad26.COV2.S at low or high dose, single or two shots; roughly five received placebo; per-sample allocation not given. The investigators took samples on day 63 after the first vaccine or placebo injection. Sequencing used peripheral blood, obtained in a trial of Ad26.COV2.S vaccine versus placebo. All receptors derive from a person aged 18-65 years who received the Ad26.COV2.S COVID-19 vaccine or a placebo.

The genes are TRBV6-1 and TRBJ2-3, with 12 bases matching TRBD2. Germline CDR1 reads MNHNS; CDR2 reads SASEGT. The CDR3 spans 18 residues. Trimming took 1 base from V and 3 from J; bases not matched to a gene: 8. CDR3 protein: CASSEGRTSGMGTDTQYF. Here the CDR3 DNA reads TGTGCCAGCAGTGAAGGACGGACTAGCGGGATGGGTACAGATACGCAGTATTTT.

This clone was observed a single time. V is TRBV2 and J is TRBJ1-2; TRBD1 is a possible D gene (5 bases). Germline CDR1 and CDR2: SNHLY and FYNNEI. The V gene lost 1 base and the J gene lost 6 bases, with 15 bases spanning the gap. This CDR3 region has 15 residues. DNA for the CDR3: TGTGCCAGCAGTGAAGGAGGGGCAGTGATGAATGGCTACACCTTC. Translating it yields CASSEGGAVMNGYTF. The whole variable domain, filled in from reference TRBV2 and TRBJ1-2, reads EPEVTQTPSHQVTQMGQEVILRCVPISNHLYFYWYRQILGQKVEFLVSFYNNEISEKSEIFDDQFSVERPDGSNFTLKIRSTKLEDSAMYFCASSEGGAVMNGYTFGSGTRLTVV.

On this clone itself: Its ends do not fully match the called genes, so a read error is possible. This chain connects TRBV4-3 to TRBJ2-7; either TRBD1 or TRBD2 may fit D (5 bases each). Germline CDR1 reads LGHNA; CDR2 reads YSLEER. This CDR3 has 15 amino acids. The CDR3 DNA follows: TGCACCAGCAGCCAAGATCTTGGGACCGGCTACGAGCAGTACTTC. As protein: CTSSQDLGTGYEQYF.

The V gene is TRBV28, the J gene TRBJ1-2; D remains ambiguous. This CDR3 has 13 amino acids. Per the germline V gene, CDR1 is MDHEN and CDR2 is SYDVKM. The germline V and J ends were trimmed by 6 bases and 3 bases, with 11 bases remaining between them. The DNA of the CDR3 is TGTGCCAGCAGGGCCCCAGCCCACTATGGCTACACCTTC. Translation gives CASRAPAHYGYTF.

V and J are TRBV6-1 and TRBJ2-6; no clear D gene. Germline-derived CDR1 and CDR2 are MNHNS and SASEGT. The CDR3 totals 13 residues. The V end was cut by 1 base, the J end by 5 bases, with 3 bases between. CDR3 nucleotides: TGTGCCAGCAGTGAAGTCAGGGCCAACGTCCTGACTTTC. Translating gives CASSEVRANVLTF.

The chain couples TRBV5-5 to TRBJ2-1; TRBD2 aligns across 8 bases. V dropped 4 bases and J dropped 8; count of bases not matched to a gene: 11. The length of the CDR3 is 15 residues. Looked up from germline, CDR1 is SGHKS and CDR2 is YYEKEE (reference sequence). The CDR3 bases are TGTGCCAGCAGCGCACTCGGGACTAGAGATTATGAGCAGTTCTTC. Translating gives CASSALGTRDYEQFF.

The rearrangement uses TRBV5-6 and TRBJ2-7; 9 positions match TRBD1. Per germline, CDR1 SGHDT and CDR2 YYEEEE. V trimming: 0 bases; J trimming: 0 bases; junction bases outside the gene matches: 13. The length of the CDR3 is 19 residues. The CDR3 nucleotides are TGTGCCAGCAGCTTGGCAGGGACAGGGCTGGGGAAGAGCTCCTACGAGCAGTACTTC. Encoded protein: CASSLAGTGLGKSSYEQYF.

The rearrangement links TRBV19 to TRBJ1-5; TRBD1 matches at 7 bases. Trimming at V came to 4 bases and at J to 6 bases, leaving 3 bases not matched to a gene. Germline lookup yields CDR1 LNHDA and CDR2 SQIVND (reference sequence). The CDR3 has 13 residues. CDR3 amino acids: CASSKNRGQPQHF. DNA of the CDR3: TGTGCCAGTAGTAAAAACAGGGGTCAGCCCCAGCATTTT.

There are a few counts of this clone. The rearrangement uses TRBV6-2 or TRBV6-3 and TRBJ2-7; no reliable D call. The CDR3 totals 15 residues. Between the trimmed V and J ends, which lost 4 bases and 5 bases, there was a span of 18 bases. CDR1 is MNHEY, CDR2 SVGEGT, per germline. The CDR3, as DNA: TGTGCCAGCAGTTCAGTGGCGGAGAAGAGGAACGAGCAGTACTTC. Translating it yields CASSSVAEKRNEQYF.